The 7 T cell receptor beta chains presented below share a single source sample, sequenced in a study of spatial heterogeneity in lung cancer. Notes on the study in general: Tumoral mutation counts were tracked by counts of expanded intratumoral alpha and beta TCRs.

Their antigen targets remain unknown. Time point defined: sample taken at primary tumor resection. TCRdb analysed the 5' RACE reads with MiXCR anew, one entry per CDR3 protein. This table has 3,700 or so distinct CDR3 sequences, around an eighth appearing once. The source material was lung tumor tissue, sampled at surgery. The receptors stem from a female donor with early-stage non-small cell lung cancer.

In its sample, this clonotype ranks as medium-sized (0.01 to 0.1%). This chain links TRBV3-1 with TRBJ1-2, with a possible D match to TRBD1 (6 bases). Germline assignment: CDR1 LGHDT and CDR2 YNNKEL (reference sequence). V was shortened by 3 bases and J by 8 bases, with 10 bases between the two germline ends. The CDR3 runs to 12 residues. The CDR3 region has the DNA TGTGCCAGCAGCCAGGGGGCTTGGGGCTACACCTTC. Protein: CASSQGAWGYTF.

This clonotype rates as medium-sized. The chain employs TRBV4-2 and TRBJ2-1, with 8 positions matching TRBD2. Germline lookup yields CDR1 LGHNA and CDR2 YNFKEQ. CDR3 length: 17 amino acids. Trimming cost V 0 bases and J 10 bases; bases outside gene matches: 14. The CDR3: CASSQEGAGLGVQEQFF. CDR3 DNA: TGTGCCAGCAGCCAAGAGGGTGCGGGACTAGGAGTGCAGGAGCAGTTCTTC.

As to this clonotype: A much larger clone lies one base from this, so it may be a read error. CDR3 region: CASSLVGKDCYEQYF. CDR3 bases: TGTGCCAGCAGTTTAGTCGGGAAGGACTGCTACGAGCAGTACTTC. The chain recombines TRBV27 with TRBJ2-7, with D possibly TRBD2 on 5 matching bases. Germline V gene lookup returns CDR1 MNHEY and CDR2 SMNVEV (reference sequence). This CDR3 contains 15 residues. Between the trimmed V and J ends, which lost 2 bases and 3 bases, there was a span of 14 bases.

This clonotype was recorded a few times. CDR3: CSVVSGAAWEQYF. In nucleotides, the CDR3 is TGCAGCGTTGTATCGGGAGCAGCTTGGGAGCAGTACTTC. V gene TRBV29-1 combines with J gene TRBJ2-7; weak D call: TRBD2 (6 bases). The CDR3 sequence is 13 residues long. Germline-derived CDR1 and CDR2 are SQVTM and ANQGSEA. V was trimmed by 4 bases and J by 7 bases, leaving 17 bases between them.

The J gene is TRBJ2-1, the V gene TRBV20-1; 7 bases agree with TRBD2. Germline CDR1 is DFQATT and CDR2 is SNEGSKA (reference sequence). This CDR3 has 12 residues. With 6 bases clipped from V and 9 bases from J, the junction kept 8 bases outside the gene matches. The DNA of the CDR3 is TGCAGTGCCCCCTTCGGGACTATTGAGCAGTTCTTC. Amino acids: CSAPFGTIEQFF.

This clonotype is classed as medium-sized. J is TRBJ2-3 and V is TRBV20-1, with D hard to call. The CDR3 sequence is 12 residues long. Germline CDR1 DFQATT, CDR2 SNEGSKA (reference sequence). Trimming stripped 5 bases from V and 2 bases from J, with 8 bases between. CDR3 sequence reads: CSAPLVTDTQYF. The CDR3 coding sequence is TGCAGTGCTCCTCTAGTCACAGATACGCAGTATTTT.

CDR3 protein: CASSLSGIYEQYF. DNA for the CDR3: TGCGCCAGCAGCTTGAGCGGGATCTACGAGCAGTACTTC. V usage is TRBV5-1 and J usage is TRBJ2-7; 7 nucleotides align to TRBD2. Trimming cost V 1 base and J 3 bases; bases outside gene matches: 1. The CDR3 has 13 residues. Germline values: CDR1 SGHRS, CDR2 YFSETQ.